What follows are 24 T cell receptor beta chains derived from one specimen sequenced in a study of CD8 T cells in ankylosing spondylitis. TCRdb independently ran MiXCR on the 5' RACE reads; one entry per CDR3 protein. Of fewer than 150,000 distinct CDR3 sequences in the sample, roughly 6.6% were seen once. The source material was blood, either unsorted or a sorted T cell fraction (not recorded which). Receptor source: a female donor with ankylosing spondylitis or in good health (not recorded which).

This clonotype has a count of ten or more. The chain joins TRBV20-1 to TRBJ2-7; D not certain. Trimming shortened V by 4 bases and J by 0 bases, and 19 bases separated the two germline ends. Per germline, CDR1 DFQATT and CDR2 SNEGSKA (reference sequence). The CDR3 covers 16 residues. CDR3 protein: CSATTFRSSFSYEQYF. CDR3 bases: TGCAGTGCTACTACCTTCCGGAGTTCGTTCTCCTACGAGCAGTACTTC.

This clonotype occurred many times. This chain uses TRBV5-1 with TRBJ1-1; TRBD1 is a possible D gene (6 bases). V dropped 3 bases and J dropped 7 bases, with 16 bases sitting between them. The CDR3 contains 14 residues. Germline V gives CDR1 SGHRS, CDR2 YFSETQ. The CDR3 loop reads CASSWDTTSGEAFF. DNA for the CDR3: TGCGCCAGCAGCTGGGACACCACTTCAGGTGAAGCTTTCTTT.

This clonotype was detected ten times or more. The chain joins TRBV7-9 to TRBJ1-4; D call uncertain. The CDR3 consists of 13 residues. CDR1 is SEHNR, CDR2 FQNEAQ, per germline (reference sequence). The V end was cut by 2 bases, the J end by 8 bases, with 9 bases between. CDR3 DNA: TGTGCCAGCAGCTTACAGGAAGACGAAAAACTGTTTTTT. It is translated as CASSLQEDEKLFF. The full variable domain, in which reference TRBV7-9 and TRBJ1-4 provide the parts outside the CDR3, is DTGVSQNPRHKITKRGQNVTFRCDPISEHNRLYWYRQTLGQGPEFLTYFQNEAQLEKSRLLSDRFSAERPKGSFSTLEIQRTEQGDSAMYLCASSLQEDEKLFFGSGTQLSVL.

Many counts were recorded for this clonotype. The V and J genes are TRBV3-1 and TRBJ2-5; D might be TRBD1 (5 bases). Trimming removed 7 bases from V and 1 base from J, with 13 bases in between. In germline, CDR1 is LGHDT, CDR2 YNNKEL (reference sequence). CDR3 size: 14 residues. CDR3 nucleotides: TGTGCCAGCACTCTTCTTAGGGGCCAAGAGACCCAGTACTTC. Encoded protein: CASTLLRGQETQYF.

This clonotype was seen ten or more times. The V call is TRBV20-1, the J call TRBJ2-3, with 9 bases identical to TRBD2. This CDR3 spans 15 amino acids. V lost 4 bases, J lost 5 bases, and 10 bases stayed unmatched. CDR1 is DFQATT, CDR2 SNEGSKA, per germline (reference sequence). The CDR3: CSATRGGGAGDTQYF. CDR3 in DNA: TGCAGTGCTACGCGGGGGGGCGGGGCTGGAGATACGCAGTATTTT.

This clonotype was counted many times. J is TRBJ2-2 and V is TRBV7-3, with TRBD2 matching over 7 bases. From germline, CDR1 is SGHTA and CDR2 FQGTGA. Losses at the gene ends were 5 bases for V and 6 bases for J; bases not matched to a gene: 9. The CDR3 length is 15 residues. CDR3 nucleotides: TGTGCCAGCAGCCCTTCGACTAGCCGGGCCGGGGAGCTGTTTTTT. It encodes CASSPSTSRAGELFF.

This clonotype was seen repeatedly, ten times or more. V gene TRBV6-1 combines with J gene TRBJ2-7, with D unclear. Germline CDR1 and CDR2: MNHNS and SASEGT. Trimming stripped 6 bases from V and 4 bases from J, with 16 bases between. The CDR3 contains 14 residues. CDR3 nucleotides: TGTGCCAGCAGAACCGGGCCAGGAATTTACGAGCAGTACTTC. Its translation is CASRTGPGIYEQYF.

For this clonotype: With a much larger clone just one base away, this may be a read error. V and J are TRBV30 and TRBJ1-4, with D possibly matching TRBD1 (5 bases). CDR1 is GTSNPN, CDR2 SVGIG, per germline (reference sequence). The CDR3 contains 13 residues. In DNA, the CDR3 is TGTGCCCGGAGTGAAGGACAAGGCGGGAAACTGTTTTTT. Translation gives CARSEGQGGKLFF. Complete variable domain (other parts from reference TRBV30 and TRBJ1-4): SQTIHQWPATLVQPVGSPLSLECTVEGTSNPNLYWYRQAAGRGLQLLFYSVGIGQISSEVPQNLSASRPQDRQFILSSKKLLLSDSGFYLCARSEGQGGKLFFGSGTQLSVL.

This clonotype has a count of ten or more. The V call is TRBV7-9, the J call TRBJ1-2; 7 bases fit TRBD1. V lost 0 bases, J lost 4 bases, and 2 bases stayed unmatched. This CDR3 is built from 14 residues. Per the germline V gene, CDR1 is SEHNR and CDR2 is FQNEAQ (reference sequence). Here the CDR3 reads CASSLAGTAYGYTF. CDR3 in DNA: TGTGCCAGCAGCTTAGCAGGGACAGCCTATGGCTACACCTTC.

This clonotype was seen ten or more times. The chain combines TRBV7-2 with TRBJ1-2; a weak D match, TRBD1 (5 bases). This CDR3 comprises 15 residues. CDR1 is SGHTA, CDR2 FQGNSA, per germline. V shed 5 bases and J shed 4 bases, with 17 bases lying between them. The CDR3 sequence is CASSTPRGYGYGYTF. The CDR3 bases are TGTGCCAGCAGCACCCCGCGGGGGTACGGCTATGGCTACACCTTC.

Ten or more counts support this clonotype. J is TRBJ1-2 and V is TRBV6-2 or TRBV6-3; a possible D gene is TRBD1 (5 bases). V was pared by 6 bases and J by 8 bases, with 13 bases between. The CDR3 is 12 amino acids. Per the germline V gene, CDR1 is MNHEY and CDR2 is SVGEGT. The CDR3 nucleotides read TGTGCCAGCAGGGGGGACGTCGGCGGCTACACCTTC. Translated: CASRGDVGGYTF.

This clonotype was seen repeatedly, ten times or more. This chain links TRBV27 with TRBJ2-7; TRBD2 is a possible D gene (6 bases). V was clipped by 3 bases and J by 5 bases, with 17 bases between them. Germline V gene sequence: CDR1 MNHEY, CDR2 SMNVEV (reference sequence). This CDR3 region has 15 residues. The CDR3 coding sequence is TGTGCCAGCAGTTTCTCGTGGGAGGTATCCCACGAGCAGTACTTC. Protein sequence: CASSFSWEVSHEQYF.

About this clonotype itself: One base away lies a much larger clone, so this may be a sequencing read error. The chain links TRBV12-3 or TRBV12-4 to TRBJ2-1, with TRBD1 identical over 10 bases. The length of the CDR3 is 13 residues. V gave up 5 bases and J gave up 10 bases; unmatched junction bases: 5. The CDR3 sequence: CASSKGGQGEQFF. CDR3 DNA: TGTGCCAGCAGTAAAGGGGGACAGGGGGAGCAGTTCTTC.

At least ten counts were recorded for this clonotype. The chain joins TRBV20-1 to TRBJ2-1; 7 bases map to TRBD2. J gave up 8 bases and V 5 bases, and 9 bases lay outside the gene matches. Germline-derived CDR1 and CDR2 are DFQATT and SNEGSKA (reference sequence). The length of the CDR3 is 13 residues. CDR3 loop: CSADLTSSHEQFF. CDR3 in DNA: TGCAGTGCTGATCTGACTAGCTCCCATGAGCAGTTCTTC.

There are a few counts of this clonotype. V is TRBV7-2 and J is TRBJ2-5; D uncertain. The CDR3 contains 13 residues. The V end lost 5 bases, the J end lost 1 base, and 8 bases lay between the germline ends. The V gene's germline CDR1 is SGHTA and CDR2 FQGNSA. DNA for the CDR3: TGTGCCAGCAGCCGGAGTACCCAAGAGACCCAGTACTTC. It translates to CASSRSTQETQYF.

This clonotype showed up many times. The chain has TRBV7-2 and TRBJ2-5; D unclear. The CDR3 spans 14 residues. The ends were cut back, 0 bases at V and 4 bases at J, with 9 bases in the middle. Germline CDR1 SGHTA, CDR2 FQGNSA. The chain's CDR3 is CASSLAGLGETQYF. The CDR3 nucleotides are TGTGCCAGCAGCTTAGCGGGTTTAGGAGAGACCCAGTACTTC.

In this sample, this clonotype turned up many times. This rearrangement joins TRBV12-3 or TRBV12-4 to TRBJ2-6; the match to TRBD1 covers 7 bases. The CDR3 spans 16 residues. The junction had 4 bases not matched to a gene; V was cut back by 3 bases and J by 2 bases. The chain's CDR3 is CASSFRTGAGANVLTF. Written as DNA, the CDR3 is TGTGCCAGCAGTTTCCGTACAGGGGCTGGGGCCAACGTCCTGACTTTC.

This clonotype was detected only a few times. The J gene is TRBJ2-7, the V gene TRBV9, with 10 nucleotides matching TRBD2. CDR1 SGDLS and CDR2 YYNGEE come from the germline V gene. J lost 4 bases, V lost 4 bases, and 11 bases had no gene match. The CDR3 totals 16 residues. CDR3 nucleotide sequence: TGTGCCAGCAGCCCGACCCCAGCGGGGGGGCAATACGAGCAGTACTTC. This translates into CASSPTPAGGQYEQYF.

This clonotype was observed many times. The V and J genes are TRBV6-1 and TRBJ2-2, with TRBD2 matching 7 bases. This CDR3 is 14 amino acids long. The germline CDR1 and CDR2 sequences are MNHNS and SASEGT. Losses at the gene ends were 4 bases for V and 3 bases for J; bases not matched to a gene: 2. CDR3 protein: CASSGLADTGELFF. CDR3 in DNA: TGTGCCAGCAGTGGCCTAGCGGACACCGGGGAGCTGTTTTTT.

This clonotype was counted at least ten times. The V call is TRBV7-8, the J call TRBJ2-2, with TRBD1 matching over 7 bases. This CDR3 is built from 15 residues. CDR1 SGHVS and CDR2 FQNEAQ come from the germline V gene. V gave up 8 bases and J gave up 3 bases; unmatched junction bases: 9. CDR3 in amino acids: CASESTGWDTGELFF. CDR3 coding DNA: TGTGCCAGCGAATCGACAGGGTGGGACACCGGGGAGCTGTTTTTT.

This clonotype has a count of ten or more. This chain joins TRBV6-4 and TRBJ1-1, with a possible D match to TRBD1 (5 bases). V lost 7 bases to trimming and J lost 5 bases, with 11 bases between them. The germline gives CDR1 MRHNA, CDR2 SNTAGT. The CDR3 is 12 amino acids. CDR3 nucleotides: TGTGCCAGCACCAACGGGGGGACTGAAGCTTTCTTT. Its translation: CASTNGGTEAFF.

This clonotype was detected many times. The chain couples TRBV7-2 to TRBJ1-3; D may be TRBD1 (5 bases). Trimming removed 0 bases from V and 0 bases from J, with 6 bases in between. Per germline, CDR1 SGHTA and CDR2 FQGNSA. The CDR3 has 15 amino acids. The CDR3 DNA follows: TGTGCCAGCAGCTTAGCGGGGGGCTCTGGAAACACCATATATTTT. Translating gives CASSLAGGSGNTIYF.

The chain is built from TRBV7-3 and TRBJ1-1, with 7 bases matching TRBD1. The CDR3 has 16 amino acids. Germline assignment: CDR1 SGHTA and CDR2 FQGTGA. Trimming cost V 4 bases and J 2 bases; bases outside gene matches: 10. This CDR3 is CASSSRGQARNTEAFF. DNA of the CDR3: TGTGCCAGCAGCTCTCGTGGACAGGCGCGTAACACTGAAGCTTTCTTT.

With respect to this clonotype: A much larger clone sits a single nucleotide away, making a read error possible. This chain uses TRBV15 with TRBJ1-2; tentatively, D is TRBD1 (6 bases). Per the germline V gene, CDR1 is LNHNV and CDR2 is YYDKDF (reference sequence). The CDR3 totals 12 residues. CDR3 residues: CVTGDGQYGYTF. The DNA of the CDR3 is TGTGTCACCGGTGACGGACAGTATGGCTACACCTTC.